The 25 T cell receptor beta chains given below trace back to one sample, sequenced in a study of CD8+ T cells in alopecia areata. In each case, RNA was isolated and then reverse transcribed into cDNA as the sequencing template. Sequencing used immunoSEQ multiplex PCR; TCRdb keeps in-frame clones, though not all of them. The sample contains about 30,000 clones, around two thirds of which appear only once. Material for sequencing was NKG2D-high CD8+ T cells sorted from blood. The source is a human donor with alopecia areata.

This sequence joins TRBV6-6 and TRBJ2-1; TRBD1 matches at 9 bases. CDR3 length equals 16 residues. The V gene's germline CDR1 is MNHNY and CDR2 SVGAGI (reference sequence). Trimming took 4 bases from V and 2 from J; bases not matched to a gene: 6. The CDR3 here is CASSLTDRGTYNEQFF. The CDR3 DNA is TGTGCCAGCAGTTTGACCGACAGGGGGACCTACAATGAGCAGTTCTTC.

The chain recombines TRBV27 with TRBJ2-1, with 14 bases identical to TRBD2. In germline, CDR1 is MNHEY, CDR2 SMNVEV (reference sequence). The length of the CDR3 is 15 residues. V trimming: 10 bases; J trimming: 7 bases; junction bases outside the gene matches: 9. The CDR3 sequence is CATRTRLAGGNEQFF. In DNA, the CDR3 is TGTGCCACCCGAACAAGACTAGCGGGAGGGAATGAGCAGTTCTTC.

The V and J genes are TRBV7-9 and TRBJ1-5; 8 bases agree with TRBD1. V trimming: 1 base; J trimming: 6 bases; junction bases outside the gene matches: 8. The CDR3 has 16 residues. Looked up from germline, CDR1 is SEHNR and CDR2 is FQNEAQ (reference sequence). CDR3 bases: TGTGCCAGCAGCTTAGTCGAGACAGGGGCGGGTCAGCCCCAGCATTTT. This translates into CASSLVETGAGQPQHF.

The chain recombines TRBV28 with TRBJ2-7; no clear D. This CDR3 has 14 residues. CDR1 MDHEN and CDR2 SYDVKM come from the germline V gene. The V gene lost 2 bases and the J gene lost 6 bases, with 14 bases spanning the gap. This CDR3 is CASSLTVAIPEQYF. As DNA, the CDR3 is TGTGCCAGCAGTTTAACAGTCGCTATTCCCGAGCAGTACTTC.

Turning to this clone: A read error may account for a junction end that differs from germline. V and J are TRBV7-7 and TRBJ2-1, with D possibly matching TRBD1 (5 bases). Germline-derived CDR1 and CDR2 are SSHAT and FNYEAQ (reference sequence). The CDR3 contains 16 residues. This CDR3 reads CASSLGVGAGYNEQFF. In nucleotides, the CDR3 is TGTGCTAGCAGCTTAGGGGTGGGCGCCGGGTACAATGAGCAGTTCTTC.

The genes are TRBV2 and TRBJ1-1; D unclear. CDR1 is SNHLY and CDR2 is FYNNEI in the germline V gene. Trimming removed 7 bases from V and 11 bases from J, with 14 bases in between. The CDR3 is 11 amino acids. CDR3 amino acids: CASIRSEEAFF. The CDR3 bases are TGTGCCAGCATCCGGAGCGAGGAGGCTTTCTTT.

The V and J genes are TRBV6-6 and TRBJ2-1, with D possibly being TRBD2 (6 bases). Germline V lookup: CDR1 MNHNY, CDR2 SVGAGI (reference sequence). With 7 bases removed from V and 10 bases from J, the gap between germline ends came to 14 bases. The CDR3 is made up of 12 amino acids. CDR3: CASTYSGGEQFF. CDR3 nucleotide sequence: TGTGCCAGCACCTACTCTGGGGGGGAGCAGTTCTTC.

This chain connects TRBV4-3 to TRBJ1-6, with 9 bases matching TRBD1. The trim removed 2 bases at V and 10 bases at J, leaving 6 bases unmatched. Per the germline V gene, CDR1 is LGHNA and CDR2 is YSLEER. The CDR3 is 15 residues long. The CDR3 bases are TGCGCCAGCAGCCAAATTGGACAGGGGAACTCACCCCTCCACTTT. This encodes CASSQIGQGNSPLHF.

This chain's CDR3 is CASSWMGLAGYQYEQYF. In DNA form, the CDR3 reads TGCGCCAGCAGCTGGATGGGACTAGCGGGATATCAATACGAGCAGTACTTC. V gene TRBV5-1 combines with J gene TRBJ2-7, with TRBD2 matching over 13 bases. CDR1 and CDR2 (germline): SGHRS, YFSETQ. The CDR3 spans 17 residues. The V segment lost 3 bases and the J segment 4 bases; nucleotides outside the gene matches: 10.

This chain joins TRBV5-1 and TRBJ1-2; the match to TRBD1 covers 9 bases. The CDR3 covers 15 residues. V was clipped by 4 bases and J by 0 bases; unmatched bases: 4. Germline V lookup: CDR1 SGHRS, CDR2 YFSETQ. The CDR3 bases are TGCGCCAGCAGCACGGGGACAGGGCCTAACTATGGCTACACCTTC. Its protein is CASSTGTGPNYGYTF.

The chain recombines TRBV28 with TRBJ2-7, with 7 bases matching TRBD2. CDR1 MDHEN and CDR2 SYDVKM come from the germline V gene. V dropped 2 bases and J dropped 4; count of bases not matched to a gene: 11. This CDR3 spans 16 amino acids. Here the CDR3 reads CASSLGLRGGDYEQYF. The CDR3 bases are TGTGCCAGCAGTTTAGGGCTCCGGGGAGGGGATTACGAGCAGTACTTC.

This clone was observed a handful of times. The chain has TRBV9 and TRBJ2-7; TRBD1 is a possible D gene (6 bases). V was pared by 5 bases and J by 2 bases, with 14 bases between. Germline V gives CDR1 SGDLS, CDR2 YYNGEE. The CDR3 length is 14 residues. The CDR3 DNA reads TGTGCCAGCAGTAAAACAGGGAACCCCTACGAGCAGTACTTC. Encoded protein: CASSKTGNPYEQYF.

The chain combines TRBV28 with TRBJ2-4, with D hard to call. The CDR3 is 15 amino acids. Germline values: CDR1 MDHEN, CDR2 SYDVKM. The germline V and J ends were trimmed by 5 bases and 0 bases, with 11 bases remaining between them. DNA for the CDR3: TGTGCCAGCAGTCCCGGCTTATTAGCCAAAAACATTCAGTACTTC. Amino acids: CASSPGLLAKNIQYF.

The V gene is TRBV7-9, the J gene TRBJ2-5, with 11 bases fitting TRBD1. Judging by the DNA end, TRBJ2-7 fits better; the J call may be wrong. Germline loops: CDR1 SEHNR, CDR2 FQNEAQ (reference sequence). This CDR3 has 15 amino acids. CDR3 sequence (DNA): TGTGCCAGCAGCCCACGGACAGGGGGCCCGTACGAGCAGTACTTC. Amino acid sequence: CASSPRTGGPYEQYF.

The chain uses TRBV23-1 and TRBJ1-5; unclear D gene. TRBV23-1 falls under the ORF class, with uncertain function. Trimming removed 3 bases from V and 0 bases from J, with 6 bases in between. The CDR3 is 14 residues long. CDR3 protein: CASSQGNSNQPQHF. The DNA for the CDR3 is TGCGCCAGCAGTCAGGGTAATAGCAATCAGCCCCAGCATTTT.

The chain employs TRBV29-1 and TRBJ1-3, with TRBD1 identical over 8 bases. CDR3 length equals 16 residues. V shed 3 bases and J 4 bases; nucleotides not matched to a gene: 11. Germline V lookup: CDR1 SQVTM, CDR2 ANQGSEA. The CDR3 DNA follows: TGCAGCGTTGAGGCCCGGGACAGGCTTTGGGGAAACACCATATATTTT. Amino acid sequence: CSVEARDRLWGNTIYF.

The chain combines TRBV5-1 with TRBJ2-5, with 14 nucleotides matching TRBD2. The ends lost 4 bases at V and 2 bases at J; junction bases unmatched: 7. This CDR3 has 17 amino acids. Germline assignment: CDR1 SGHRS and CDR2 YFSETQ. The CDR3, as DNA: TGCGCCAGCAGCCCGGGGACTAGCGGGGGAAGTCAAGAGACCCAGTACTTC. Its protein product is CASSPGTSGGSQETQYF.

The rearrangement uses TRBV4-3 and TRBJ2-1, with D perhaps given as TRBD1 or TRBD2 (6 bases each). V was pared by 1 base and J by 8 bases, with 18 bases between. The CDR3 runs to 16 residues. Germline CDR1 LGHNA, CDR2 YSLEER. For the CDR3, the DNA is TGCGCCAGCAGCCAAGCGTCCGGGGGACACGGGGATGAGCAGTTCTTC. Amino acid sequence: CASSQASGGHGDEQFF.

This clone was seen only a few times. The J gene is TRBJ2-5, the V gene TRBV6-5; D remains unclear. This CDR3 has 14 amino acids. Trimming cost V 0 bases and J 1 base, with 6 bases left between them. The germline V gene encodes CDR1 MNHEY and CDR2 SVGAGI. The CDR3 loop reads CASSYSSGQETQYF. CDR3 in DNA: TGTGCCAGCAGTTACTCGTCGGGCCAAGAGACCCAGTACTTC.

The V and J genes are TRBV5-1 and TRBJ1-1, with D perhaps TRBD1 (5 bases). CDR3 size: 16 residues. Germline V gene sequence: CDR1 SGHRS, CDR2 YFSETQ. V was pared by 0 bases and J by 7 bases, with 19 bases between. For the CDR3, the DNA is TGCGCCAGCAGCTTGGCCATTTTTCAGGGAGTTGGTGAAGCTTTCTTT. Translation gives CASSLAIFQGVGEAFF.

The gene calls are TRBV5-1 and TRBJ2-1, with 7 bases lining up with TRBD2. V lost 5 bases to trimming and J lost 6 bases; unmatched junction nucleotides: 8. Germline values: CDR1 SGHRS, CDR2 YFSETQ. This CDR3 is built from 14 residues. In nucleotides, the CDR3 is TGCGCCAGCAGTAGGCTAGCGGAATCCAATGAGCAGTTCTTC. It translates to CASSRLAESNEQFF.

V usage is TRBV7-3 and J usage is TRBJ2-2, with D unresolved. V was clipped by 6 bases and J by 0 bases, with 8 bases between them. From germline, CDR1 is SGHTA and CDR2 FQGTGA. CDR3 length: 14 residues. The CDR3 region has the DNA TGTGCCAGCAGTGGCGAGGCGAACACCGGGGAGCTGTTTTTT. Its translation: CASSGEANTGELFF.

This clone appeared a few times. The genes are TRBV11-1 and TRBJ2-3; the D is unclear. The germline CDR1 and CDR2 sequences are SGHAT and FQDESV (reference sequence). V was cut by 2 bases and J by 1 base, with 13 bases left in between. The CDR3 is 16 amino acids. The CDR3 sequence: CASSLRSLDGTDTQYF. CDR3 sequence (DNA): TGTGCCAGCAGCTTAAGGTCCTTGGACGGCACAGATACGCAGTATTTT.

The rearrangement joins TRBV5-1 to TRBJ2-7; 9 positions match TRBD1. The ends lost 3 bases at V and 1 base at J; junction bases unmatched: 2. Looked up from germline, CDR1 is SGHRS and CDR2 is YFSETQ. The CDR3 runs 14 residues. The DNA for the CDR3 is TGCGCCAGCAGCTCACAGGGGGCGTCCTACGAGCAGTACTTC. This codes for CASSSQGASYEQYF.

CDR3 sequence (DNA): TGCGCCAGCAGCTTGGTGTTCGCGCAAGAGACCCAGTACTTC. It is translated as CASSLVFAQETQYF. J is TRBJ2-5 and V is TRBV5-1; D ambiguous. The CDR3 covers 14 residues. The germline CDR1 and CDR2 sequences are SGHRS and YFSETQ. V lost 0 bases to trimming and J lost 2 bases, with 8 bases between them.